This passage covers 21 T cell receptor beta chains from one sample sequenced in a study of T-cell memory formation after mild COVID-19. Via MiXCR, TCRdb re-called the 5' RACE reads, giving one row per CDR3 protein. Among roughly 52,000 distinct CDR3 sequences listed, approximately 7% were seen once. The sequenced sample consisted of PBMCs or a T cell subset sorted from them (not recorded which). The receptors come from a man aged 18 to 30 who had mild COVID-19 (a few samples of this study predate the infection). Cell type and time point are not known.

Only a few counts were recorded for this clonotype. The gene calls are TRBV6-5 and TRBJ1-2; no clear D gene. Germline CDR1 is MNHEY and CDR2 is SVGAGI. V was clipped by 6 bases and J by 4 bases, with 12 bases between them. This CDR3 is 13 amino acids long. CDR3 DNA: TGTGCCAGCAGATCCGACGGTGGCTATGGCTACACCTTC. This encodes CASRSDGGYGYTF.

This clonotype was found a few times. This chain uses TRBV2 with TRBJ1-3; possible D gene TRBD1, 6 bases. The V end was cut by 9 bases, the J end by 3 bases, with 12 bases between. The CDR3 consists of 13 residues. Germline CDR1 SNHLY, CDR2 FYNNEI. DNA of the CDR3: TGTGCCAGTGCCGCGGACAGTGGAAACACCATATATTTT. Its protein product is CASAADSGNTIYF.

This chain uses TRBV7-9 with TRBJ2-2, with D possibly being TRBD1 or TRBD2 (5 bases each). The CDR3 runs 16 residues. Trimming removed 5 bases from V and 1 base from J, with 14 bases in between. Germline V lookup: CDR1 SEHNR, CDR2 FQNEAQ (reference sequence). CDR3 amino acids: CASSHSGTQNTGELFF. As DNA, the CDR3 is TGTGCCAGCAGCCACTCTGGGACCCAGAACACCGGGGAGCTGTTTTTT.

The chain joins TRBV18 to TRBJ2-2; no definite D call. Trimming pared 3 bases from V and 6 bases from J, leaving 8 bases between. The CDR3 sequence is 13 residues long. Germline V gives CDR1 KGHSH, CDR2 LQKENI. The CDR3 nucleotides read TGTGCCAGCTCACCTCGGAGTTCCGGGGAGCTGTTTTTT. It codes for CASSPRSSGELFF.

This chain connects TRBV28 to TRBJ1-3; D is unresolved. Deletions cut 8 bases from V and 0 bases from J, with 11 bases between. The germline V gene encodes CDR1 MDHEN and CDR2 SYDVKM. The CDR3 is 14 amino acids. The CDR3 region is CASLGANSGNTIYF. The CDR3 bases are TGTGCCAGCCTTGGAGCCAACTCTGGAAACACCATATATTTT.

This clonotype was detected many times. The genes are TRBV7-3 and TRBJ2-3; D perhaps matches TRBD2 (6 bases). This CDR3 is 15 amino acids long. V lost 5 bases and J lost 1, with 13 bases in between. The germline V gene has CDR1 SGHTA and CDR2 FQGTGA. This CDR3 is CASSPSGTGTDTQYF. DNA for the CDR3: TGTGCCAGCAGCCCAAGTGGGACTGGCACAGATACGCAGTATTTT.

The chain uses TRBV4-2 and TRBJ1-1; 8 bases are a match to TRBD1. From germline, CDR1 is LGHNA and CDR2 YNFKEQ. The CDR3 loop spans 15 amino acids. Trimming at V came to 5 bases and at J to 3 bases, leaving 8 bases not matched to a gene. Here the CDR3 reads CASSAGQGGDTEAFF. Here the CDR3 DNA reads TGTGCCAGCAGCGCAGGACAGGGAGGGGACACTGAAGCTTTCTTT.

There are a few counts of this clonotype. V gene TRBV2 combines with J gene TRBJ1-1; no clear D gene. CDR1 and CDR2 (germline): SNHLY, FYNNEI. The CDR3 has 10 amino acids. CDR3 residues: CASGGAEAFF. The CDR3 coding sequence is TGTGCGAGTGGTGGCGCTGAAGCTTTCTTT.

Details on this clonotype: The CDR3 end shows no conserved phenylalanine or tryptophan, and so a read error is likely. The DNA of the CDR3 is TGTGCCAGCGGGGGCCGCACGGACAATCAGCCCCAGCATTTG. This codes for CASGGRTDNQPQHL. V and J are TRBV6-2 or TRBV6-3 and TRBJ1-5, with D possibly matching TRBD1 (6 bases). V dropped 8 bases and J dropped 3 bases, with 14 bases sitting between them. CDR3 length: 14 residues. The germline CDR1 and CDR2 sequences are MNHEY and SVGEGT.

This clonotype was seen only once. The chain links TRBV12-3 or TRBV12-4 to TRBJ1-4; D gene unclear. V was shortened by 5 bases and J by 2 bases, with 18 bases between the two germline ends. The CDR3 sequence is 17 residues long. DNA for the CDR3: TGTGCCAGCAGTGCCATTCCGGGGTGGTTGACTAATGAAAAACTGTTTTTT. Translated: CASSAIPGWLTNEKLFF.

This clonotype was observed at least ten times. The J gene is TRBJ1-5, the V gene TRBV7-2, with D possibly TRBD1 on 5 matching bases. V shed 1 base and J shed 6 bases, with 10 bases lying between them. Germline V gives CDR1 SGHTA, CDR2 FQGNSA. The CDR3 runs 14 residues. The CDR3 region has the DNA TGTGCCAGCAGCTTAGAGGGGAACGCTCAGCCCCAGCATTTT. Translation: CASSLEGNAQPQHF.

This clonotype was seen only a few times. The V call is TRBV7-2, the J call TRBJ2-2; tentative D call: TRBD1 (5 bases). From germline, CDR1 is SGHTA and CDR2 FQGNSA. The CDR3 is made up of 14 amino acids. V lost 1 base and J 8 bases, leaving 11 bases between the germline ends. The chain's CDR3 is CASSLVQGSGELFF. The CDR3 nucleotides are TGTGCCAGCAGCTTAGTGCAGGGATCAGGGGAGCTGTTTTTT.

This clonotype was counted a few times. The gene calls are TRBV29-1 and TRBJ2-1; TRBD1 is a possible D gene (7 bases). Germline V gives CDR1 SQVTM, CDR2 ANQGSEA. Trimming cost V 7 bases and J 5 bases, with 12 bases left between them. The CDR3 loop spans 12 amino acids. DNA of the CDR3: TGCAGCGCGGACAGGAGGGACAATGAGCAGTTCTTC. This translates into CSADRRDNEQFF.

The chain is built from TRBV6-2 or TRBV6-3 and TRBJ2-7; perhaps D is TRBD1 or TRBD2 (5 bases each). This CDR3 region has 14 residues. In germline, CDR1 is MNHEY, CDR2 SVGEGT. Between the trimmed V and J ends, which lost 2 bases and 3 bases, there was a span of 11 bases. CDR3 sequence: CASSYVGTDYEQYV. CDR3 bases: TGTGCCAGCAGTTACGTCGGGACCGACTACGAGCAGTACGTC.

This clonotype was seen only a few times. The J gene is TRBJ2-7, the V gene TRBV13, with D perhaps TRBD2 (6 bases). Trimming took off 4 bases at V and 7 bases at J, with 14 bases between the two ends. This CDR3 has 13 residues. Per the germline V gene, CDR1 is PRHDT and CDR2 is FYEKMQ (reference sequence). The CDR3 DNA is TGTGCCAGCAGCTCCTCTCGGGAGTCAGAGCAGTACTTC. Amino acid sequence: CASSSSRESEQYF. Looking up the rest from reference TRBV13 and TRBJ2-7 gives the full variable domain: AAGVIQSPRHLIKEKRETATLKCYPIPRHDTVYWYQQGPGQDPQFLISFYEKMQSDKGSIPDRFSAQQFSDYHSELNMSSLELGDSALYFCASSSSRESEQYFGPGTRLTVT.

The rearrangement uses TRBV7-2 and TRBJ1-1; TRBD1 agrees at 7 bases. The CDR3 covers 15 residues. Trimming at V came to 5 bases and at J to 4 bases, leaving 10 bases not matched to a gene. The germline V gene encodes CDR1 SGHTA and CDR2 FQGNSA. CDR3 residues: CASSPAWGQTTEAFF. As DNA, the CDR3 is TGTGCCAGCAGCCCCGCGTGGGGACAGACCACTGAAGCTTTCTTT.

This chain joins TRBV5-5 and TRBJ1-1; D may be TRBD1 (5 bases). The germline CDR1 and CDR2 sequences are SGHKS and YYEKEE (reference sequence). Trimming removed 5 bases at V and 1 base at J, with 15 bases between. The CDR3 length is 15 residues. The CDR3 sequence: CASRPVGVGNTEAFF. CDR3 bases: TGTGCCAGCAGACCGGTGGGGGTAGGGAACACTGAAGCTTTCTTT.

J is TRBJ2-1 and V is TRBV7-2; TRBD2 matches at 9 bases. Germline lookup yields CDR1 SGHTA and CDR2 FQGNSA. V dropped 1 base and J dropped 7; count of bases not matched to a gene: 5. The CDR3 has 15 residues. In DNA form, the CDR3 reads TGTGCCAGCAGCTTAGTCGCGGGGGGGCCTAATGAGCAGTTCTTC. It specifies CASSLVAGGPNEQFF.

This clonotype appeared a few times. The chain recombines TRBV6-6 with TRBJ1-1; TRBD1 matches at 7 bases. CDR3 length equals 11 residues. V lost 5 bases to trimming and J lost 10 bases; unmatched junction nucleotides: 4. Germline assignment: CDR1 MNHNY and CDR2 SVGAGI (reference sequence). CDR3 nucleotide sequence: TGTGCCAGCAGTCCACAGGGGACAGCTTTCTTT. The encoded protein is CASSPQGTAFF.

This clonotype showed up just a few times. The chain links TRBV20-1 to TRBJ2-1; TRBD2 agrees at 10 bases. V dropped 3 bases and J dropped 1; count of bases not matched to a gene: 6. The CDR3 is made up of 16 amino acids. In germline, CDR1 is DFQATT, CDR2 SNEGSKA (reference sequence). This CDR3 reads CSASRLAGASYNEQFF. The DNA of the CDR3 is TGCAGTGCTAGCCGGCTAGCGGGGGCTTCCTACAATGAGCAGTTCTTC.

The rearrangement uses TRBV25-1 and TRBJ1-2; no reliable D call. Trimming shortened V by 6 bases and J by 8 bases, and 16 bases separated the two germline ends. Looked up from germline, CDR1 is MGHDK and CDR2 is SYGVNS. The CDR3 spans 13 residues. The CDR3 here is CASRRDGTKGYTF. The CDR3 DNA reads as TGTGCCAGCAGGCGAGACGGCACGAAGGGCTACACCTTC.